This T cell receptor beta chain was identified during a study of blood T cell repertoires in COVID-19. Background on the study: Material from acute and convalescent COVID-19 was sourced from the United States, Italy and Spain. PBMCs, B-cell-depleted T cells, or T cells were the source of the cDNA or gDNA that made up the material.

Original data processing: Amplification of reference gene primers was used by the study to estimate nucleated cell counts. Clones were read by immunoSEQ multiplex PCR, and TCRdb kept only the in-frame ones, dropping some. That table is the source of V, J and clone size, and D and trimming were worked out from the DNA. In the table there are over 70,000 clones, over 65% of which are singletons. This clone was detected a few times. CDR3 length equals 14 residues. Germline assignment: CDR1 MDHEN and CDR2 SYDVKM. The V segment lost 2 bases and the J segment 3 bases; nucleotides outside the gene matches: 4.

Sequencing was carried out using peripheral blood. The chain joins TRBV28 to TRBJ2-7, with 7 positions matching TRBD2. This sequence originates from a human donor in a cohort sampled during active COVID-19. The CDR3 nucleotides read TGTGCCAGCAGTTTAGGCGGGAGTGTCTACGAGCAGTACTTC. Protein product: CASSLGGSVYEQYF.